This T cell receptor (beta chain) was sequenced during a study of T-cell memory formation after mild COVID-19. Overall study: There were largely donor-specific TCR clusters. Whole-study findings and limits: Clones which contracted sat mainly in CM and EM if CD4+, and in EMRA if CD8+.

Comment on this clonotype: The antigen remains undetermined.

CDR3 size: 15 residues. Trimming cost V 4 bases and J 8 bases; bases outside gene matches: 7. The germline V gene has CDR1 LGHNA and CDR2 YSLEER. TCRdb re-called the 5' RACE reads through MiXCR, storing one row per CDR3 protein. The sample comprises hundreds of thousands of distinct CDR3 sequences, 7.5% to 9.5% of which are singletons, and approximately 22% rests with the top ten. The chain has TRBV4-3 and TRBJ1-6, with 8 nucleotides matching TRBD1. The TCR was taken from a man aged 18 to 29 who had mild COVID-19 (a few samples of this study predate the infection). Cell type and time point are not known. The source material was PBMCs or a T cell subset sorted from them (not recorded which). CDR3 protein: CASSPGQGPYSPLHF. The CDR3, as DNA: TGCGCCAGCAGCCCAGGACAGGGACCTTATTCACCCCTCCACTTT.